The 21 T cell receptor beta chains in this list originate from one sample, sequenced in a study of vaccination and CD4 T cells after COVID-19. These receptors have no identified antigens. The Oncomine TCR Beta short-read assay generated sequence data from the DNA of cultured CD4+ T cells. TCRdb reanalysed the PCR reads using MiXCR and keeps one entry per CDR3 protein. The sample contains 15,000 to 20,000 distinct CDR3 sequences, 45% to 50% of which appear only once. Treatment meaning: roughly ten-day PBMC culture with coronavirus spike peptide pools or control peptides (ViraFEST assay). Material for sequencing was CD4+ T cells from blood, cultured in vitro. The source is a human donor who had recovered from COVID-19.

The chain links TRBV19 to TRBJ1-1; a possible D gene is TRBD1 (5 bases). Germline V gives CDR1 LNHDA, CDR2 SQIVND (reference sequence). CDR3 length: 14 residues. Trimming removed 4 bases from V and 0 bases from J, with 9 bases in between. Here the CDR3 reads CASSTGHLNTEAFF. CDR3 nucleotide sequence: TGTGCCAGTAGTACCGGACACTTGAACACTGAAGCTTTCTTT. Combining the CDR3 with reference TRBV19 and TRBJ1-1 gives the whole variable domain DGGITQSPKYLFRKEGQNVTLSCEQNLNHDAMYWYRQDPGQGLRLIYYSQIVNDFQKGDIAEGYSVSREKKESFPLTVTSAQKNPTAFYLCASSTGHLNTEAFFGQGTRLTVV.

V and J are TRBV6-1 and TRBJ1-1; 7 bases align to TRBD1. Germline V lookup: CDR1 MNHNS, CDR2 SASEGT. The CDR3 runs to 15 residues. V trimming: 5 bases; J trimming: 3 bases; junction bases outside the gene matches: 9. CDR3 sequence reads: CASSPLDRTHTEAFF. CDR3 bases: TGTGCCAGCAGTCCCTTGGACAGGACCCACACTGAAGCTTTCTTT.

V is TRBV6-4 and J is TRBJ2-7; 10 positions match TRBD1. The trim removed 8 bases at V and 6 bases at J, leaving 7 bases unmatched. The length of the CDR3 is 13 residues. CDR1 is MRHNA and CDR2 is SNTAGT in the germline V gene. The CDR3 nucleotides are TGTGCCAGCGCCCGGGACAGGGGTTTCGAGCAGTACTTC. Its protein is CASARDRGFEQYF.

This clonotype was found a few times. The V and J genes are TRBV24-1 and TRBJ2-3; D perhaps matches TRBD2 (6 bases). The CDR3 has 13 residues. Germline V CDR1 and CDR2: KGHDR, SFDVKD. Trimming cost V 5 bases and J 1 base, with 6 bases left between them. CDR3 nucleotides: TGTGCCACCAGTGGGGGGGGCACAGATACGCAGTATTTT. This sequence encodes CATSGGGTDTQYF.

Here the CDR3 reads CASSFGSQESNQPQHF. The CDR3 nucleotides are TGTGCCAGCAGCTTCGGGAGTCAGGAGAGCAATCAGCCCCAGCATTTT. The chain couples TRBV7-9 to TRBJ1-5, with D uncertain. Germline lookup yields CDR1 SEHNR and CDR2 FQNEAQ (reference sequence). Trimming pared 3 bases from V and 1 base from J, leaving 13 bases between. This CDR3 has 16 residues.

This chain joins TRBV4-3 and TRBJ1-1; D is undetermined. The CDR3 runs 14 residues. Trimming took off 0 bases at V and 0 bases at J, with 5 bases between the two ends. Per germline, CDR1 LGHNA and CDR2 YSLEER. The DNA of the CDR3 is TGCGCCAGCAGCCAAGAAACAATGAACACTGAAGCTTTCTTT. It yields the protein CASSQETMNTEAFF.

CDR3 loop: CASSPLAGTYNEQFF. As DNA, the CDR3 is TGTGCCAGCTCACCGCTAGCGGGAACTTACAATGAGCAGTTCTTC. The chain carries TRBV18 and TRBJ2-1; 9 bases agree with TRBD2. The trim removed 3 bases at V and 4 bases at J, leaving 4 bases unmatched. The germline V gene has CDR1 KGHSH and CDR2 LQKENI. CDR3 size: 15 residues.

The chain recombines TRBV18 with TRBJ2-6; D is unresolved. V was shortened by 1 base and J by 1 base, with 5 bases between the two germline ends. The CDR3 runs to 15 residues. From germline, CDR1 is KGHSH and CDR2 LQKENI. For the CDR3, the DNA is TGTGCCAGCTCACCACAGGGATCTGGGGCCAACGTCCTGACTTTC. It translates to CASSPQGSGANVLTF. Drawing the rest from reference TRBV18 and TRBJ2-6, the complete variable domain is NAGVMQNPRHLVRRRGQEARLRCSPMKGHSHVYWYRQLPEEGLKFMVYLQKENIIDESGMPKERFSAEFPKEGPSILRIQQVVRGDSAAYFCASSPQGSGANVLTFGAGSRLTVL.

This sequence joins TRBV18 and TRBJ2-7; D gene ambiguous. V lost 3 bases to trimming and J lost 3 bases, with 9 bases between them. CDR1 KGHSH and CDR2 LQKENI come from the germline V gene. This CDR3 is 13 amino acids long. CDR3 nucleotides: TGTGCCAGCTCACCGTCCCGGATCTACGAGCAGTACTTC. Its protein is CASSPSRIYEQYF. Full variable domain (remainder filled in from reference TRBV18 and TRBJ2-7): NAGVMQNPRHLVRRRGQEARLRCSPMKGHSHVYWYRQLPEEGLKFMVYLQKENIIDESGMPKERFSAEFPKEGPSILRIQQVVRGDSAAYFCASSPSRIYEQYFGPGTRLTVT.

The chain uses TRBV4-1 and TRBJ2-3; unclear D gene. Germline V gene data show CDR1 as MGHRA and CDR2 as YSYEKL. The CDR3 length is 15 residues. The germline V and J ends were trimmed by 0 bases and 0 bases, with 7 bases remaining between them. The CDR3 here is CASSQDYRSTDTQYF. As DNA, the CDR3 is TGCGCCAGCAGCCAAGACTACCGTAGCACAGATACGCAGTATTTT.

The CDR3 nucleotides are TGCAGTGCTAGAGCGGACAGGGACGAAAAACTGTTTTTT. Its translation: CSARADRDEKLFF. This chain uses TRBV20-1 with TRBJ1-4; 8 nucleotides match TRBD1. CDR1 DFQATT and CDR2 SNEGSKA come from the germline V gene (reference sequence). This CDR3 comprises 13 residues. V shed 1 base, J shed 8 bases, and the junction held 3 bases outside the gene matches.

This clonotype was detected only a few times. This rearrangement joins TRBV7-9 to TRBJ2-2, with 8 bases that match TRBD2. The junction had 9 bases not matched to a gene; V was cut back by 5 bases and J by 7 bases. The CDR3 runs to 15 residues. The germline V gene has CDR1 SEHNR and CDR2 FQNEAQ (reference sequence). The CDR3 DNA sequence: TGTGCCAGCAGCCCTGACGGGGGGGCCGGCGGGGAGCTGTTTTTT. Amino acid sequence: CASSPDGGAGGELFF.

This clonotype was detected a few times. This sequence joins TRBV6-5 and TRBJ2-7; D is perhaps TRBD2 (7 bases). Trimming removed 0 bases at V and 3 bases at J, with 18 bases between. Germline V lookup: CDR1 MNHEY, CDR2 SVGAGI. CDR3 length: 17 residues. As DNA, the CDR3 is TGTGCCAGCAGTTACTCGAGGGGCGCAGGGGAGGGCTACGAGCAGTACTTC. It codes for CASSYSRGAGEGYEQYF.

This clonotype was found a few times. V usage is TRBV20-1 and J usage is TRBJ2-3; 7 positions match TRBD2. The length of the CDR3 is 16 residues. Trimming cost V 4 bases and J 0 bases; bases outside gene matches: 10. Per germline, CDR1 DFQATT and CDR2 SNEGSKA (reference sequence). The CDR3 DNA reads as TGCAGTGCTACGAACATCGAGCGGGGTAGCACAGATACGCAGTATTTT. This translates into CSATNIERGSTDTQYF.

The V call is TRBV9, the J call TRBJ1-2; the D gene is possibly TRBD1 (6 bases). Germline values: CDR1 SGDLS, CDR2 YYNGEE. CDR3 size: 12 residues. With 3 bases removed from V and 7 bases from J, the gap between germline ends came to 10 bases. The CDR3 nucleotides read TGTGCCAGCAGCGGGAGGGGGTTTGGCTACACCTTC. Translated: CASSGRGFGYTF.

V and J are TRBV7-2 and TRBJ2-3; 7 positions agree with TRBD1. With 4 bases clipped from V and 3 bases from J, the junction kept 1 base outside the gene matches. In germline, CDR1 is SGHTA, CDR2 FQGNSA. The CDR3 is 13 amino acids. The CDR3 sequence is CASSWDSTDTQYF. The CDR3 nucleotides read TGTGCCAGCAGCTGGGACAGTACAGATACGCAGTATTTT.

This clonotype was recorded a few times. The gene calls are TRBV11-1 and TRBJ1-1; 8 bases line up with TRBD1. V was clipped by 4 bases and J by 7 bases; unmatched bases: 5. CDR1 SGHAT and CDR2 FQDESV come from the germline V gene (reference sequence). This CDR3 has 13 residues. CDR3 sequence (DNA): TGTGCCAGCAGCTACGGGACAGGATATGAAGCTTTCTTT. Residues: CASSYGTGYEAFF.

This chain connects TRBV7-2 to TRBJ2-5; TRBD2 matches at 11 bases. With V trimmed by 5 bases and J by 2 bases, 13 bases remained unmatched. The CDR3 totals 18 residues. CDR1 is SGHTA, CDR2 FQGNSA, per germline. CDR3 in amino acids: CASSPGTSGRGSQETQYF. The CDR3 DNA is TGTGCCAGCAGCCCCGGGACTAGCGGAAGGGGGAGTCAAGAGACCCAGTACTTC.

The chain is built from TRBV9 and TRBJ1-2; D unclear. Germline loops: CDR1 SGDLS, CDR2 YYNGEE. The CDR3 loop spans 14 amino acids. Trimming took off 0 bases at V and 6 bases at J, with 12 bases between the two ends. CDR3 in amino acids: CASSVGSRLDGYTF. CDR3 bases: TGTGCCAGCAGCGTAGGGTCCCGCCTCGATGGCTACACCTTC.

This clonotype was counted only a few times. The germline gene is not matched at one end of the junction; a read error may be the cause. The rearrangement uses TRBV20-1 and TRBJ2-3; unclear D gene. The CDR3 sequence is 15 residues long. Germline assignment: CDR1 DFQATT and CDR2 SNEGSKA (reference sequence). CDR3 loop: CSARGGVGLRDTQYF. The CDR3 DNA is TGCAGTGCAAGAGGTGGGGTCGGATTGAGGGATACGCAGTATTTT.

There are a few counts of this clonotype. V and J are TRBV20-1 and TRBJ1-1; maybe TRBD1 (6 bases). The CDR3 spans 14 residues. CDR1 DFQATT and CDR2 SNEGSKA come from the germline V gene (reference sequence). With 5 bases removed from V and 4 bases from J, the gap between germline ends came to 17 bases. The CDR3 DNA reads TGCAGTGCTCCCGCCCCAGGGGCGAGCACTGAAGCTTTCTTT. Its protein is CSAPAPGASTEAFF.